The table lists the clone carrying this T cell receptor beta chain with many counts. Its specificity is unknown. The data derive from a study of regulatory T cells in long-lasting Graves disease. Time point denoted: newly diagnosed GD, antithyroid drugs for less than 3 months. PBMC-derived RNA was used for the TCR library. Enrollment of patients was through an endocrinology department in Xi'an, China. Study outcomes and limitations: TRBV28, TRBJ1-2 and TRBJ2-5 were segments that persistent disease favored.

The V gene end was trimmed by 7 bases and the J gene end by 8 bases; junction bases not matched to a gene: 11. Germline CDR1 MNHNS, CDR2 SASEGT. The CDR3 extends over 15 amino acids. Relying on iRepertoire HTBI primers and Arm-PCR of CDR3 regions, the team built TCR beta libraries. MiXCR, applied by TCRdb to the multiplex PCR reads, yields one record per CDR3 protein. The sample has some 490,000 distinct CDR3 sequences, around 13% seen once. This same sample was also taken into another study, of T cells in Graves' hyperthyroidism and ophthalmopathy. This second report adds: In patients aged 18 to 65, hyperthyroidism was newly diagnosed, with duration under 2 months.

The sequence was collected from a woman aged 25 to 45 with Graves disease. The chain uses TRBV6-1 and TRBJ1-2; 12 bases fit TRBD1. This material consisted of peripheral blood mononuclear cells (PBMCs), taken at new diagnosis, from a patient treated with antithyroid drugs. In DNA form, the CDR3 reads TGTGCCAGCAAACCAAACCGGGACAGGGGGCTCGGCTACACCTTC. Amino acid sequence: CASKPNRDRGLGYTF.